This T cell receptor (beta chain) was identified during a study of blood T cell repertoires in COVID-19. Study summary: From the United States, Italy and Spain came samples of acute and convalescent COVID-19. Nucleic acid was either cDNA or gDNA, and it came from T cells, B-cell-depleted T cells, or PBMCs.

How the authors handled the data: Estimation of nucleated cell counts relied on the amplification of reference gene primers. Here immunoSEQ multiplex PCR was the method, and the copy in TCRdb shows in-frame clones only, minus some. Clonal size and the V and J genes are those of that table, whereas D and trimming came from the DNA. This sample yields about 93,000 clones, of which approximately 87% are seen a single time; approximately 1.6% belongs to the top ten. Germline V gene data show CDR1 as SEHNR and CDR2 as FQNEAQ (reference sequence). The CDR3 is 15 amino acids. Trimming cost V 2 bases and J 0 bases, with 10 bases left between them.

Material for sequencing was peripheral blood. The receptor's source is a human donor with active COVID-19. The donor label of this sample is uncertain. This chain joins TRBV7-9 and TRBJ1-1; D not resolved. Here the CDR3 reads CASSLLAAMNTEAFF. The CDR3 nucleotides read TGTGCCAGCAGCTTATTAGCGGCAATGAACACTGAAGCTTTCTTT.